The 27 T cell receptor beta chains given below trace back to one sample, sequenced in a study of OX40 agonist ivuxolimab in advanced cancers. The library was prepared using the immunoSEQ multiplex PCR assay. Held by TCRdb, this immuneACCESS table contains in-frame sequences only and omits some clones. Under half of the omission traces to an unresolved V gene where checked; the cause of the rest is unknown. The sample table lists around 42,000 clones, around 88% of them with a count of one. 20% to 30% of the sample goes to the ten largest clones. The sample consisted of CD4+ or CD8+ T cells sorted from blood, taken in a trial of the OX40 agonist ivuxolimab. These receptors originate from an adult with an advanced solid tumor such as melanoma, head and neck, liver or kidney cancer.

To note about this clone: Since no conserved phenylalanine or tryptophan closes the CDR3, a read error is the likely cause. The limits of the CDR3 on the DNA are not certain, so only TCRdb's listed CDR3 is given. The chain has TRBV30 and TRBJ2-7; the D segment call TRBD2 is taken from the table without a DNA check. Ends included, the CDR3 has 13 residues. Germline values: CDR1 GTSNPN, CDR2 SVGIG (reference sequence). CDR3 amino acids: CAWSHSLGGEVSI.

The chain joins TRBV10-3 to TRBJ2-7; the match to TRBD1 covers 9 bases. The junction had 5 bases not matched to a gene; V was cut back by 10 bases and J by 1 base. CDR3 size: 13 residues. Per the germline V gene, CDR1 is ENHRY and CDR2 is SYGVKD. The CDR3 loop reads CATRTGVSYEQYF. DNA of the CDR3: TGTGCCACCCGGACAGGGGTATCCTACGAGCAGTACTTC.

This chain connects TRBV25-1 to TRBJ2-1, with D possibly being TRBD1 (6 bases). This CDR3 is built from 12 residues. Trimming stripped 5 bases from V and 6 bases from J, with 8 bases between. The V gene's germline CDR1 is MGHDK and CDR2 SYGVNS. For the CDR3, the DNA is TGTGCCAGCAGTATAGGGGGCAATGAGCAGTTCTTC. It encodes CASSIGGNEQFF. The full variable domain, completed using reference TRBV25-1 and TRBJ2-1, is EADIYQTPRYLVIGTGKKITLECSQTMGHDKMYWYQQDPGMELHLIHYSYGVNSTEKGDLSSESTVSRIRTEHFPLTLESARPSHTSQYLCASSIGGNEQFFGPGTRLTVL.

The chain couples TRBV6-1 to TRBJ1-3; D remains unclear. This CDR3 region has 16 residues. Trimming took off 1 base at V and 4 bases at J, with 14 bases between the two ends. Germline-derived CDR1 and CDR2 are MNHNS and SASEGT. Here the CDR3 reads CASSEDTGSGGNTIYF. The CDR3 nucleotides are TGTGCCAGCAGTGAAGATACGGGGTCAGGAGGAAACACCATATATTTT.

V usage is TRBV11-2 and J usage is TRBJ2-7; D uncertain. Germline CDR1 and CDR2: SGHAT and FQNNGV. This CDR3 region has 14 residues. The ends were cut back, 1 base at V and 9 bases at J, with 16 bases in the middle. CDR3 sequence: CASSLVGLQARQYF. CDR3 DNA sequence: TGTGCCAGCAGCTTAGTTGGTTTGCAGGCCAGGCAGTACTTC.

The chain uses TRBV5-6 and TRBJ2-7, with 7 bases lining up with TRBD1. The CDR3 contains 13 residues. Unmatched junction bases numbered 3, after V lost 4 bases and J lost 2 bases. Germline CDR1 and CDR2: SGHDT and YYEEEE. CDR3 sequence: CASSVDRPYEQYF. The CDR3 DNA follows: TGTGCCAGCAGCGTGGACAGGCCCTACGAGCAGTACTTC.

This rearrangement joins TRBV6-6 to TRBJ1-1, with 11 bases fitting TRBD1. The CDR3 loop spans 14 amino acids. J was trimmed by 4 bases and V by 4 bases; bases with no gene match: 2. Germline values: CDR1 MNHNY, CDR2 SVGAGI (reference sequence). The CDR3 loop is CASSLGQGGTEAFF. The CDR3 DNA is TGTGCCAGCAGTTTGGGACAGGGGGGCACTGAAGCTTTCTTT.

The CDR3 region has the DNA TGTGCCAGTACCAATACAGGGGGCGCAGAGACCCAGTACTTC. It specifies CASTNTGGAETQYF. J is TRBJ2-5 and V is TRBV19; 9 nucleotides align to TRBD1. This CDR3 has 14 residues. The V gene end was trimmed by 7 bases and the J gene end by 4 bases; junction bases not matched to a gene: 7. Germline CDR1 reads LNHDA; CDR2 reads SQIVND (reference sequence).

The chain couples TRBV6-7 to TRBJ1-1; D is ambiguous. TRBV6-7 is labeled an ORF, and its function is uncertain. The CDR3 loop spans 13 amino acids. V was cut by 2 bases and J by 4 bases, with 8 bases left in between. In DNA form, the CDR3 reads TGTGCCAGCAGTTACGGCGTGGGCACTGAAGCTTTCTTT. It encodes CASSYGVGTEAFF.

The chain employs TRBV9 and TRBJ2-1; D is perhaps TRBD2 (6 bases). The ends were cut back, 0 bases at V and 0 bases at J, with 19 bases in the middle. CDR1 and CDR2 (germline): SGDLS, YYNGEE. The CDR3 spans 19 residues. CDR3 protein: CASSVGVLGDSSSYNEQFF. As DNA, the CDR3 is TGTGCCAGCAGCGTAGGGGTATTGGGGGACTCTAGCTCCTACAATGAGCAGTTCTTC.

The gene calls are TRBV27 and TRBJ2-7, with 7 bases aligning to TRBD2. V dropped 5 bases and J dropped 5; count of bases not matched to a gene: 15. From germline, CDR1 is MNHEY and CDR2 SMNVEV (reference sequence). The CDR3 runs to 16 residues. The CDR3 sequence: CASSPLGLGITHEQYF. The CDR3 nucleotides read TGTGCCAGCAGTCCACTCGGACTAGGGATAACCCACGAGCAGTACTTC.

The J gene is TRBJ2-1, the V gene TRBV13; 13 bases map to TRBD2. Germline CDR1 PRHDT, CDR2 FYEKMQ (reference sequence). The CDR3 runs to 17 residues. V lost 1 base to trimming and J lost 3 bases; unmatched junction nucleotides: 3. CDR3 residues: CASSLELAGGDYNEQFF. CDR3 in DNA: TGTGCCAGCAGCTTAGAACTAGCGGGAGGGGACTACAATGAGCAGTTCTTC.

The V and J genes are TRBV7-3 and TRBJ2-1, with TRBD2 matching 11 bases. The germline CDR1 and CDR2 sequences are SGHTA and FQGTGA. This CDR3 has 15 amino acids. Trimming cost V 2 bases and J 6 bases; bases outside gene matches: 3. The CDR3 spells CASSLVAGGPNEQFF. The CDR3 region has the DNA TGTGCCAGCAGCTTAGTAGCGGGAGGGCCCAATGAGCAGTTCTTC.

The chain couples TRBV6-4 to TRBJ2-2, with D maybe TRBD2 (5 bases). The V end was cut by 4 bases, the J end by 3 bases, with 9 bases between. The CDR3 loop spans 14 amino acids. Per the germline V gene, CDR1 is MRHNA and CDR2 is SNTAGT. The DNA for the CDR3 is TGTGCCAGCAGTGTGGCGGAGGACACCGGGGAGCTGTTTTTT. Its protein product is CASSVAEDTGELFF.

This chain links TRBV19 with TRBJ2-5; tentatively, D is TRBD2 (5 bases). Germline assignment: CDR1 LNHDA and CDR2 SQIVND (reference sequence). The CDR3 is 14 amino acids. Trimming removed 3 bases at V and 3 bases at J, with 11 bases between. CDR3 residues: CASSIRLEEETQYF. The DNA for the CDR3 is TGTGCCAGTAGTATTAGGCTGGAGGAAGAGACCCAGTACTTC. The entire variable domain, with the rest obtained from reference TRBV19 and TRBJ2-5, is as follows: DGGITQSPKYLFRKEGQNVTLSCEQNLNHDAMYWYRQDPGQGLRLIYYSQIVNDFQKGDIAEGYSVSREKKESFPLTVTSAQKNPTAFYLCASSIRLEEETQYFGPGTRLLVL.

The V call is TRBV28, the J call TRBJ1-2, with 9 bases identical to TRBD1. CDR1 is MDHEN and CDR2 is SYDVKM in the germline V gene. The CDR3 extends over 14 amino acids. V lost 4 bases to trimming and J lost 2 bases; unmatched junction nucleotides: 2. Here the CDR3 reads CASSWDRVNYGYTF. CDR3 nucleotide sequence: TGTGCCAGCAGTTGGGACAGGGTAAACTATGGCTACACCTTC.

The gene calls are TRBV2 and TRBJ2-1; 7 bases fit TRBD1. The CDR3 contains 15 residues. The V segment lost 4 bases and the J segment 2 bases; nucleotides outside the gene matches: 5. The germline CDR1 and CDR2 sequences are SNHLY and FYNNEI. CDR3 nucleotide sequence: TGTGCCAGCAGTGCCGGGACAGTAACCTACAATGAGCAGTTCTTC. The encoded protein is CASSAGTVTYNEQFF.

The CDR3 protein is CASSVGDQSQETQYF. The DNA for the CDR3 is TGTGCCAGCAGCGTAGGAGACCAATCCCAAGAGACCCAGTACTTC. The V gene is TRBV9, the J gene TRBJ2-5; D gene unclear. Germline V gene data show CDR1 as SGDLS and CDR2 as YYNGEE. The CDR3 contains 15 residues. V lost 0 bases and J 1 base, leaving 10 bases between the germline ends.

The gene calls are TRBV7-9 and TRBJ2-1; D not resolved. Per germline, CDR1 SEHNR and CDR2 FQNEAQ (reference sequence). The V end was cut by 5 bases, the J end by 4 bases, with 6 bases between. CDR3 size: 12 residues. The chain's CDR3 is CASSLGYNEQFF. The CDR3 DNA reads as TGTGCCAGCAGCCTCGGTTACAATGAGCAGTTCTTC.

This chain uses TRBV1 with TRBJ2-7. TRBV1 represents a pseudogene. This CDR3 has 13 amino acids. CDR3 in DNA: TGCACCAGCAGCCAAGATCAGAGATACGAGCAGTACTTC. Translated, it gives CTSSQDQRYEQYF.

The rearrangement uses TRBV27 and TRBJ1-2; unclear D gene. Trimming pared 0 bases from V and 0 bases from J, leaving 5 bases between. Germline CDR1 MNHEY, CDR2 SMNVEV (reference sequence). This CDR3 comprises 14 residues. CDR3 region: CASSLSQPNYGYTF. The CDR3 bases are TGTGCCAGCAGTTTATCACAGCCTAACTATGGCTACACCTTC.

The chain employs TRBV6-4 and TRBJ1-1; no reliable D call. CDR3 length equals 14 residues. Germline CDR1 and CDR2: MRHNA and SNTAGT. The V and J ends lost 0 bases and 1 base respectively, with 6 bases between them. CDR3 protein: CASSDSPGNTEAFF. In DNA, the CDR3 is TGTGCCAGCAGTGACTCTCCGGGGAACACTGAAGCTTTCTTT.

V and J are TRBV7-8 and TRBJ2-7, with 7 bases identical to TRBD2. The V and J ends lost 5 bases and 5 bases, in that order; junction bases with no gene match: 15. CDR1 and CDR2 from the germline V gene are SGHVS and FQNEAQ. The CDR3 has 16 residues. CDR3 loop: CASSPHGGGSRNEQYF. In DNA form, the CDR3 reads TGTGCCAGCAGCCCACACGGAGGCGGGAGCAGGAACGAGCAGTACTTC.

V and J are TRBV21-1 and TRBJ1-2; the tabulated D call, TRBD1, remains unverified against the DNA. TRBV21-1 is a pseudogene segment. The length of the CDR3 is 16 residues. The CDR3 DNA reads as TGTGCCAGCAGCAAAGGGAGGACAGGGCTGAAGTATGGCTACACCTTC. This gives the protein CASSKGRTGLKYGYTF.

This clone is a singleton in its sample. The V call is TRBV30, the J call TRBJ2-3; possible D gene TRBD2, 6 bases. The germline V gene encodes CDR1 GTSNPN and CDR2 SVGIG (reference sequence). The CDR3 spans 16 residues. V was shortened by 1 base and J by 2 bases, with 16 bases between the two germline ends. The CDR3 loop reads CAWSEGLALVTDTQYF. In DNA, the CDR3 is TGTGCCTGGAGTGAGGGACTCGCCCTGGTCACAGATACGCAGTATTTT.

The chain combines TRBV28 with TRBJ1-2, with TRBD1 identical over 11 bases. The CDR3 contains 13 residues. V was pared by 11 bases and J by 4 bases, with 6 bases of the junction left unmatched. Germline CDR1 is MDHEN and CDR2 is SYDVKM. This CDR3 reads CAAEGQGGYGYTF. Here the CDR3 DNA reads TGTGCCGCAGAGGGACAGGGGGGCTATGGCTACACCTTC.

V is TRBV13 and J is TRBJ2-1; 10 bases line up with TRBD2. Germline V lookup: CDR1 PRHDT, CDR2 FYEKMQ (reference sequence). V lost 5 bases and J lost 10; bases outside the gene matches: 8. The CDR3 runs to 14 residues. CDR3 nucleotide sequence: TGTGCCAGCAGCGGACCCCATAGCGGGAGGGAGCAGTTCTTC. It is translated as CASSGPHSGREQFF.